This T cell receptor beta chain originates from a study of blood T cell repertoires in COVID-19. Across the whole study: Sources were T cells, B-cell-depleted T cells, or PBMCs; the material itself was cDNA or gDNA.

The germline CDR1 and CDR2 sequences are SNHLY and FYNNEI. The J segment lost 2 bases and the V segment lost 6 bases, leaving 7 bases of the junction unmatched. CDR3 size: 15 residues. Study processing details: It was from reference gene primer amplification that nucleated cell counts were estimated. Repertoires were generated with immunoSEQ multiplex PCR, while TCRdb's copy carries only in-frame clones and drops some. Clone size and V and J calls were adopted from that table, with D and trimming inferred from the DNA. The sample yields about 160,000 clones, over 75% seen once. This chain joins TRBV2 and TRBJ2-3; 8 bases align to TRBD1. The TCR sequence derives from a man in his fifties or sixties who had recovered from COVID-19. The specimen was peripheral blood. The CDR3 loop is CASRAGTGDTDTQYF. The DNA for the CDR3 is TGTGCCAGCAGAGCCGGGACAGGTGACACAGATACGCAGTATTTT.